This T cell receptor beta chain was documented in a study of blood T cell repertoires in COVID-19 (dated by TCRdb to the early 2020s). The study in broad terms: Samples from collaborators originated in the United States, Italy and Spain and spanned both the acute and convalescent phases of COVID-19. Sample metadata almost always included a de-identified subject ID, COVID-19 status, age in years and sex. Where HLA class I and class II types were available, the types were taken from metadata supplied by the sample provider, not from assay-based typing. The prospective study material was composed of cDNA or gDNA derived from T cells, B-cell-depleted T cells, or PBMCs. Samples came from the ongoing ImmuneRACE study (first 160 participants) plus 1,254 subjects from 6 global collaborators. The repertoires were released in a freely available public database meant as a resource for research on the immune response to SARS-CoV-2. Deeply sampled blood TCRbeta repertoires from subjects exposed to, actively infected with, or recovered from COVID-19 were included in the dataset. What the work shows at the level of the full study, not this receptor alone: Clinical and demographic metadata were provided uncurated, with the amount varying by source and participant.

The immunoSEQ Assay, a bias-controlled multiplex PCR, was used to amplify TCRbeta CDR3 regions from genomic DNA. Turning to the authors' computational methods: Nucleated cell counts per sample were estimated from amplification of reference gene primers within the assay. Sequence reads were collapsed and filtered to measure the absolute abundance of every unique TCRbeta CDR3 rearrangement. For each sample, productive Simpson clonality was calculated by taking the square root of Simpson's diversity index across productive rearrangements. This is the immuneACCESS table as TCRdb keeps it, with only in-frame sequences that have V and J called. A part of the clones is gone; compared with another copy, unresolved V genes explain less than half, and the rest is unexplained. The DNA gave D and trimming, while V, J and clone size come from that table. Counted in this sample were nearly 65,000 clones; 84% of them appeared once. The biggest ten clones account for 10% to 15% of the sample.

The collaborating institutions used their own protocols to collect whole blood in K2EDTA tubes. For TCRbeta analysis, collaborators shipped samples as frozen whole blood, isolated PBMCs, or DNA extracted from either of those sample types. With regard to this clone: This clone's antigen is unknown. Per-nucleotide qualities are absent, and no much larger clonotype sits a single base away.

Deletion took 6 bases off V and 4 bases off J, with a span of 14 bases between the germline ends. Reading from cysteine to phenylalanine, the CDR3 counts 14 amino acids. The read is trimmed to its CDR3 DNA, 42 bases read in frame from base 1. CDR1 and CDR2 were assigned from the germline V gene as MNHEY and SVGAGI. This clonotype was sampled from a human donor in a cohort sampled during active COVID-19. The material sequenced was peripheral blood. This chain joins TRBV6-5 to TRBJ2-3; the best D guess is TRBD1, with 5 bases matching. The DNA sequence reads TGTGCCAGCAGCTCAGGGAAAGAAGCAGATACGCAGTATTTT. This translates into CASSSGKEADTQYF.